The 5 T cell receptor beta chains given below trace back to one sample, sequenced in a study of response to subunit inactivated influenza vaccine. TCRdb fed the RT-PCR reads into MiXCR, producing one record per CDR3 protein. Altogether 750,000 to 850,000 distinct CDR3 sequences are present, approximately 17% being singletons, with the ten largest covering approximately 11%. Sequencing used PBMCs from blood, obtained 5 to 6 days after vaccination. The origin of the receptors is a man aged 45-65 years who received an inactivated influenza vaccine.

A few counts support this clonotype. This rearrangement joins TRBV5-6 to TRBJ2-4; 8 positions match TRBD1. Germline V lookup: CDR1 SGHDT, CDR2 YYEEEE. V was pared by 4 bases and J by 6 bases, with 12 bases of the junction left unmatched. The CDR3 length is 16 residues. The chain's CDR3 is CASSQRQGNAANIQYF. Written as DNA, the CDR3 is TGTGCCAGCAGCCAAAGACAGGGGAATGCAGCAAACATTCAGTACTTC.

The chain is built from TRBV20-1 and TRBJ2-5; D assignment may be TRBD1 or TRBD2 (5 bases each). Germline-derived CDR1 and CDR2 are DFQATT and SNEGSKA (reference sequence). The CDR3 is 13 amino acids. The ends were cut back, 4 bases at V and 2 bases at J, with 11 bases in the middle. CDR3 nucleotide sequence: TGCAGTGCTATAGAGGGACCACAAGAGACCCAGTACTTC. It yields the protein CSAIEGPQETQYF.

The CDR3 sequence is CASSDRLAGGTDTQYF. In DNA, the CDR3 is TGTGCCAGCAGCGACCGACTAGCGGGGGGCACAGATACGCAGTATTTT. This sequence joins TRBV7-2 and TRBJ2-3; 12 bases match TRBD2. V shed 5 bases and J 1 base; nucleotides not matched to a gene: 4. The CDR3 spans 16 residues. Germline V lookup: CDR1 SGHTA, CDR2 FQGNSA.

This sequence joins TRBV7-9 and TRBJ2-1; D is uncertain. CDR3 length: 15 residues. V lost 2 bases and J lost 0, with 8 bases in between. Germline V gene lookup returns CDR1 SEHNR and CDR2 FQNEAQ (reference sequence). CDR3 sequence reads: CASSLHSSSYNEQFF. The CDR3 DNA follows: TGTGCCAGCAGCTTACACTCGAGCTCCTACAATGAGCAGTTCTTC.

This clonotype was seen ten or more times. The CDR3 nucleotides are TGCGCCAGCAGCCCCGGGGGTAGCCAGGCGTACGAGCAGTACTTC. Translation: CASSPGGSQAYEQYF. This sequence joins TRBV5-1 and TRBJ2-7, with D possibly being TRBD2 (6 bases). The CDR3 loop spans 15 amino acids. The germline V gene has CDR1 SGHRS and CDR2 YFSETQ. V was cut by 4 bases and J by 4 bases, with 18 bases left in between.